The sequence of this T cell receptor (beta chain) was determined in a study of shared clonotypes between healthy human individuals. Assay used: immunoSEQ multiplex PCR; TCRdb lists only in-frame clones, some missing. The table shows about 2 million clones, with roughly 94% occurring only once. Every donor was a Caucasian adult from Nashville, Tennessee. The CDR3 sequence is 15 residues long. CDR1 is SGDLS and CDR2 is YYNGEE in the germline V gene. With 0 bases removed from V and 4 bases from J, the gap between germline ends came to 8 bases. The sequenced material came from naive CD4+ T cells sorted from blood. Subset defined: CD45RA+ positively selected. This clonotype was obtained from a young man in good health. The chain couples TRBV9 to TRBJ1-6; D is ambiguous. The CDR3 protein is CASSVDPGYNSPLHF. The CDR3, as DNA: TGTGCCAGCAGCGTAGACCCGGGATATAATTCACCCCTCCACTTT.